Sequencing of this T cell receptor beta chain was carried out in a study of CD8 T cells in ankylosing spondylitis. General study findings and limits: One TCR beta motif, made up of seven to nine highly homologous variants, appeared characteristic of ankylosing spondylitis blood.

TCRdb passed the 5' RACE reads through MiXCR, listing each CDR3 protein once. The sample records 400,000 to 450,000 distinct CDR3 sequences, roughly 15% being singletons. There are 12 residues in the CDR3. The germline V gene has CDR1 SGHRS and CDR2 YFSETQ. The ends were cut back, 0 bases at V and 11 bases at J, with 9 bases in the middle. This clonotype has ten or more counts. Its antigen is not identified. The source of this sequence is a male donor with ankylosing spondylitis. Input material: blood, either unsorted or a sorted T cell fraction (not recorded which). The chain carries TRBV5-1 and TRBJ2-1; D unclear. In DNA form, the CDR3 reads TGCGCCAGCAGCTTGGATGGGCCTAAGCAGTTCTTC. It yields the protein CASSLDGPKQFF.